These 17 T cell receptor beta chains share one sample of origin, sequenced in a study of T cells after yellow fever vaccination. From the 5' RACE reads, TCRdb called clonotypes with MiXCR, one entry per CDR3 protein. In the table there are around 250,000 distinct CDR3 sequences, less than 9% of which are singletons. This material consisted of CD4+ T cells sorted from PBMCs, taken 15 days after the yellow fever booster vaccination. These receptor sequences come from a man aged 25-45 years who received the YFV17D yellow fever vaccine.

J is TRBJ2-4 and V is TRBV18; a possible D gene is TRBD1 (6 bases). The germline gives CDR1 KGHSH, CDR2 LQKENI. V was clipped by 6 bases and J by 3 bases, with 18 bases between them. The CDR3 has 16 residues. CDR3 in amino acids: CASSPGARGIKNIQYF. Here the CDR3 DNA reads TGTGCCAGCTCTCCAGGGGCCAGGGGCATCAAAAACATTCAGTACTTC.

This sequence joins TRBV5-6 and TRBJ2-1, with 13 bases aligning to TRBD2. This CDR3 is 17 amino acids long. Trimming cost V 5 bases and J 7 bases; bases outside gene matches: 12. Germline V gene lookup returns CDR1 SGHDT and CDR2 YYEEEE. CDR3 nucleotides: TGTGCCAGCAGGGGACTAGCGGGACCCAAGGGGGGTAATGAGCAGTTCTTC. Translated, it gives CASRGLAGPKGGNEQFF.

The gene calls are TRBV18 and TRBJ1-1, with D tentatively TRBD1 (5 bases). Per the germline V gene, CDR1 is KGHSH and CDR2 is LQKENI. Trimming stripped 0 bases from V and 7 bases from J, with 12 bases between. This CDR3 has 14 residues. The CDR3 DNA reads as TGTGCCAGCTCACCACCGTACCGCACAGGTGAAGCTTTCTTT. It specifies CASSPPYRTGEAFF.

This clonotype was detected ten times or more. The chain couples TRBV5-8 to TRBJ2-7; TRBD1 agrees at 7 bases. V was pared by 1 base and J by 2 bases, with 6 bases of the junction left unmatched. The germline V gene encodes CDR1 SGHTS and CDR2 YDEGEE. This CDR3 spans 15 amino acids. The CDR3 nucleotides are TGTGCCAGCAGCTTGTGGCCAGGGGGAACCTACGAGCAGTACTTC. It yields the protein CASSLWPGGTYEQYF.

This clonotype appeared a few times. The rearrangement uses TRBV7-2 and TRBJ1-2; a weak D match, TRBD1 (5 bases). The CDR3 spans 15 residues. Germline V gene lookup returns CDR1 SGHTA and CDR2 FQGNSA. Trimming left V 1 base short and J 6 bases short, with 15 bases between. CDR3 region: CASSLVGQGRDGYTF. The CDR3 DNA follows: TGTGCCAGCAGCTTAGTGGGGCAGGGTAGAGATGGCTACACCTTC.

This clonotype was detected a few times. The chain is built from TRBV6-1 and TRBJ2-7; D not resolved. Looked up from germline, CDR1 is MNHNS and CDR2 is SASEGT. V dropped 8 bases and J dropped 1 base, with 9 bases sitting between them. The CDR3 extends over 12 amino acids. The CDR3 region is CASEDGSYEQYF. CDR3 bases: TGTGCCAGCGAGGACGGATCCTACGAGCAGTACTTC.

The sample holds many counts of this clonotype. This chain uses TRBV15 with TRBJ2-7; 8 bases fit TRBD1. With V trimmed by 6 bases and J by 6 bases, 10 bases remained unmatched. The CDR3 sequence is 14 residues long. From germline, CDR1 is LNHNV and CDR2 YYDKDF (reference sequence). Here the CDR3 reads CATSSGTGVGEQYF. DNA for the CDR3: TGTGCCACCAGTTCCGGGACAGGAGTGGGCGAGCAGTACTTC.

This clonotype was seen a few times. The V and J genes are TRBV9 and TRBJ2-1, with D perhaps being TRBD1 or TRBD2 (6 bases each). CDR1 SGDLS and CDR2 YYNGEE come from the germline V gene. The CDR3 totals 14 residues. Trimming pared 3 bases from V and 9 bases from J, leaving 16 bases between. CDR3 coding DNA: TGTGCCAGCAGCGGGACAAATAGGGGGGCTGAGCAGTTCTTC. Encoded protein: CASSGTNRGAEQFF.

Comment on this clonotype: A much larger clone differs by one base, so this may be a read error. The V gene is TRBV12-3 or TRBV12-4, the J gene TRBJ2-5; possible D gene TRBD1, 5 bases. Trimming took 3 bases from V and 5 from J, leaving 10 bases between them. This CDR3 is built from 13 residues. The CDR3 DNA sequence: TGTGCCAGCAGTTTCCAGGGAAACGAGACCCAGTACTTC. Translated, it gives CASSFQGNETQYF.

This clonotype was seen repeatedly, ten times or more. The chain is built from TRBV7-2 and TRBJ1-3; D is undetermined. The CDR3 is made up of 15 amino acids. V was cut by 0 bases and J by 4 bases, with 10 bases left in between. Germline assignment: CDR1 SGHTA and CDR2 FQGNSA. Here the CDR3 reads CASSLAPAVGNTIYF. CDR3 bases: TGTGCCAGCAGCTTAGCCCCGGCCGTCGGAAACACCATATATTTT.

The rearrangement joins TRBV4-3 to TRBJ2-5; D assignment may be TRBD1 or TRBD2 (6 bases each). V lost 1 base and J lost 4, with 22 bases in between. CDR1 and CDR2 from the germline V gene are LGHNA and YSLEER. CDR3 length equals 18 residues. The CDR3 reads CASSQARAGGGGRETQYF. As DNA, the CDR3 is TGCGCCAGCAGCCAAGCGAGGGCCGGGGGCGGTGGGAGAGAGACCCAGTACTTC.

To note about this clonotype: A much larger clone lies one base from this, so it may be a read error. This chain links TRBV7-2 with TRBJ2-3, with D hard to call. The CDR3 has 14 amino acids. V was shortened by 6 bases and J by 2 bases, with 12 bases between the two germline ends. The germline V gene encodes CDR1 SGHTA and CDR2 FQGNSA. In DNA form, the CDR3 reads TGTGCCAGCAGACGGGTGGGTGTCACAGATACGCAGTATTTT. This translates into CASRRVGVTDTQYF.

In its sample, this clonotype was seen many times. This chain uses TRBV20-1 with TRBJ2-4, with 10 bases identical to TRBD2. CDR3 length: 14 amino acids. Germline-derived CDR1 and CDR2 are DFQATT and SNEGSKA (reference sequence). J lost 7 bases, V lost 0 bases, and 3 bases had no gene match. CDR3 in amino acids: CSARDVLAGNIQYF. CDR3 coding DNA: TGCAGTGCTAGAGATGTACTAGCGGGGAACATTCAGTACTTC.

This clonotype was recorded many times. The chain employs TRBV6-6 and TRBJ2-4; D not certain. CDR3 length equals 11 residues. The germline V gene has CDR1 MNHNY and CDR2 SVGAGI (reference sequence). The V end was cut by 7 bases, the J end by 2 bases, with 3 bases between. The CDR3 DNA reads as TGTGCCAGCACGCCCAAAAACATTCAGTACTTC. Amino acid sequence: CASTPKNIQYF.

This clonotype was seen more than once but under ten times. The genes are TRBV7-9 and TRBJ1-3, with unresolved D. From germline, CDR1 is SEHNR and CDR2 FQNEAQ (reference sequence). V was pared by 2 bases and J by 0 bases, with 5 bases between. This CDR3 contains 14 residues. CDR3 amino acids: CASSLQASGNTIYF. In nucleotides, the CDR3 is TGTGCCAGCAGCTTACAAGCCTCTGGAAACACCATATATTTT.

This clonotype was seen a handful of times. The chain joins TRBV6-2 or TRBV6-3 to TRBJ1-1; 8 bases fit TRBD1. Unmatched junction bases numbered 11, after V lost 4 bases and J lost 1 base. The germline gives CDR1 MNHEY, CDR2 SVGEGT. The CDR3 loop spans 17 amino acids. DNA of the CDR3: TGTGCCAGCAGTTGGGACAGGAAACAATCCTGGAACACTGAAGCTTTCTTT. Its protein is CASSWDRKQSWNTEAFF.

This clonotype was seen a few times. CDR3 bases: TGCAGTGCTCCGGTTTCAGGTCCGAGGGACAATGAGCAGTTCTTC. Protein product: CSAPVSGPRDNEQFF. The chain links TRBV20-1 to TRBJ2-1, with D possibly matching TRBD2 (5 bases). Germline CDR1 is DFQATT and CDR2 is SNEGSKA (reference sequence). This CDR3 has 15 amino acids. Deletions cut 5 bases from V and 5 bases from J, with 19 bases between.